These T cell receptor beta chains were read from a single sample in a study of T-cell reconstitution after alpha-beta-depleted transplantation in children. A single record per CDR3 protein comes from TCRdb applying MiXCR to the PCR reads. Found here are roughly 420,000 distinct CDR3 sequences, around 15% of them singletons; the top ten hold 25% to 30%. The material sequenced was PBMCs, mostly from graft donor cells, taken 360 days after TCRalphabeta/CD19-depleted stem cell transplant. All receptors come from a boy in the first two years of life who had a stem cell transplant for Wiskott-Aldrich syndrome, so the T cells may come from the graft donor. Both conserved end residues are part of each CDR3. The order of the fields is J gene, V gene, D gene, clone size, CDR3 protein, CDR3 DNA. D genes are given only for firm matches. Some rows mark clone size as missing; the rest say once, few, many or name a class of expanded clone.

J gene: TRBJ2-1; V gene: TRBV14; D gene: -; clone size: few; CDR3 protein: CASSPPFGGGNEQFF; CDR3 DNA: TGTGCCAGCAGCCCTCCGTTCGGAGGAGGCAATGAGCAGTTCTTC
J gene: TRBJ2-7; V gene: TRBV6-2/TRBV6-3; D gene: -; clone size: few; CDR3 protein: CASSLITGKGTYEQYF; CDR3 DNA: TGTGCCAGCAGTTTAATCACAGGGAAGGGAACCTACGAGCAGTACTTC
J gene: TRBJ2-5; V gene: TRBV19; D gene: TRBD2; clone size: -; CDR3 protein: CASSIGGLAGQETQYF; CDR3 DNA: TGTGCCAGTAGTATAGGGGGACTAGCGGGCCAAGAGACCCAGTACTTC
J gene: TRBJ2-5; V gene: TRBV29-1; D gene: -; clone size: -; CDR3 protein: CSVDPQGGETQYF; CDR3 DNA: TGCAGCGTTGACCCACAGGGCGGAGAGACCCAGTACTTC
J gene: TRBJ2-1; V gene: TRBV12-3/TRBV12-4; D gene: -; clone size: -; CDR3 protein: CASSLAYGSSNEQFF; CDR3 DNA: TGTGCCAGCAGTTTAGCGTACGGGAGTTCCAATGAGCAGTTCTTC
J gene: TRBJ1-2; V gene: TRBV12-3/TRBV12-4; D gene: -; clone size: few; CDR3 protein: CASSPAVYGYTF; CDR3 DNA: TGTGCCAGCAGTCCGGCAGTCTATGGCTACACCTTC
J gene: TRBJ2-1; V gene: TRBV6-5; D gene: TRBD2; clone size: once; CDR3 protein: CASSYLLGRGGNEQFF; CDR3 DNA: TGTGCCAGCAGTTACCTTCTGGGTCGGGGGGGCAATGAGCAGTTCTTC
J gene: TRBJ2-1; V gene: TRBV6-2/TRBV6-3; D gene: TRBD2; clone size: -; CDR3 protein: CASSYRGRALYEQFF; CDR3 DNA: TGTGCCAGCAGTTATCGAGGGAGGGCCCTGTATGAGCAGTTCTTC
J gene: TRBJ2-7; V gene: TRBV30; D gene: -; clone size: few; CDR3 protein: CAWSENRISYEQYF; CDR3 DNA: TGTGCCTGGAGTGAAAACAGGATCTCCTACGAGCAGTACTTC
J gene: TRBJ2-1; V gene: TRBV2; D gene: TRBD2; clone size: once; CDR3 protein: CASGGSGRWSSYNEQFF; CDR3 DNA: TGTGCCAGCGGGGGTAGCGGGAGATGGAGCTCCTACAATGAGCAGTTCTTC
J gene: TRBJ2-3; V gene: TRBV7-9; D gene: -; clone size: many; CDR3 protein: CASSVEVSTDTQYF; CDR3 DNA: TGTGCCAGCAGCGTGGAGGTTAGCACAGATACGCAGTATTTT
J gene: TRBJ2-1; V gene: TRBV5-1; D gene: TRBD2; clone size: few; CDR3 protein: CASSLVGLAESYNEQFF; CDR3 DNA: TGCGCCAGCAGCTTGGTCGGACTAGCGGAAAGCTACAATGAGCAGTTCTTC
J gene: TRBJ2-2; V gene: TRBV6-2/TRBV6-3; D gene: -; clone size: -; CDR3 protein: CASKKLAMNTGELFF; CDR3 DNA: TGTGCCAGCAAGAAGCTAGCGATGAACACCGGGGAGCTGTTTTTT
J gene: TRBJ2-7; V gene: TRBV11-2; D gene: TRBD1; clone size: -; CDR3 protein: CASSSIPRGMGEQYF; CDR3 DNA: TGTGCCAGCAGCTCTATCCCCAGGGGGATGGGGGAGCAGTACTTC
J gene: TRBJ1-1; V gene: TRBV6-2/TRBV6-3; D gene: -; clone size: few; CDR3 protein: CASLLTIRNTEAFF; CDR3 DNA: TGTGCCAGCCTACTAACGATTCGGAACACTGAAGCTTTCTTT
J gene: TRBJ2-7; V gene: TRBV4-3; D gene: TRBD1; clone size: -; CDR3 protein: CASSQGQGWYEQYF; CDR3 DNA: TGCGCCAGCAGCCAAGGACAGGGATGGTACGAGCAGTACTTC
J gene: TRBJ2-3; V gene: TRBV9; D gene: -; clone size: few; CDR3 protein: CASSVEEGSTDTQYF; CDR3 DNA: TGTGCCAGCAGCGTAGAAGAGGGAAGCACAGATACGCAGTATTTT
J gene: TRBJ1-5; V gene: TRBV12-3/TRBV12-4; D gene: -; clone size: few; CDR3 protein: CASSPGGNQPQHF; CDR3 DNA: TGTGCCAGCAGCCCAGGGGGCAATCAGCCCCAGCATTTT
J gene: TRBJ2-5; V gene: TRBV10-3; D gene: TRBD2; clone size: few; CDR3 protein: CAIRRTSGQETQYF; CDR3 DNA: TGTGCCATCAGGAGGACTAGCGGGCAAGAGACCCAGTACTTC
J gene: TRBJ2-3; V gene: TRBV2; D gene: TRBD1; clone size: -; CDR3 protein: CASSARDRGADTQYF; CDR3 DNA: TGTGCCAGCAGTGCGAGGGACAGGGGTGCAGATACGCAGTATTTT
J gene: TRBJ2-7; V gene: TRBV5-1; D gene: -; clone size: -; CDR3 protein: CASGISRGNYEQYF; CDR3 DNA: TGCGCCAGCGGGATCAGTCGGGGGAATTACGAGCAGTACTTC
J gene: TRBJ2-7; V gene: TRBV7-8; D gene: -; clone size: -; CDR3 protein: CASGMAPRAEQYF; CDR3 DNA: TGTGCCAGCGGGATGGCCCCGCGGGCAGAGCAGTACTTC
J gene: TRBJ2-3; V gene: TRBV9; D gene: TRBD2; clone size: few; CDR3 protein: CASSVESGRAIFF; CDR3 DNA: TGTGCCAGCAGCGTAGAAAGCGGGAGGGCCATCTTTTTT
J gene: TRBJ2-1; V gene: TRBV4-2; D gene: -; clone size: -; CDR3 protein: CASSQEDRSKGRNIQFF; CDR3 DNA: TGTGCCAGCAGCCAAGAAGACCGGTCAAAGGGACGTAATATACAGTTCTTC
J gene: TRBJ1-2; V gene: TRBV29-1; D gene: -; clone size: -; CDR3 protein: CSVVYRANYGYTF; CDR3 DNA: TGCAGCGTTGTGTACAGGGCTAACTATGGCTACACCTTC
J gene: TRBJ2-5; V gene: TRBV12-3/TRBV12-4; D gene: -; clone size: -; CDR3 protein: CASRALGPQETQYF; CDR3 DNA: TGTGCCAGCAGGGCTCTAGGTCCCCAAGAGACCCAGTACTTC
J gene: TRBJ2-3; V gene: TRBV2; D gene: -; clone size: many; CDR3 protein: CASLRGNPTDTQYF; CDR3 DNA: TGTGCCAGCCTACGAGGCAACCCCACAGATACGCAGTATTTT